These T cell receptor beta chains were read from a single sample in a study of identical twins. TCRdb re-derived calls from the 5' RACE reads in MiXCR, one entry per CDR3 protein. The sample includes some 560,000 distinct CDR3 sequences, 9% to 10% of them seen just once. These sequences were also reported in another study, on yellow fever vaccine responses in identical twins.

Material for sequencing was PBMCs. These receptors were taken from a woman between 18 and 30 years old in good health. Each CDR3 is given with its conserved first and last residue. Fields, in order: J gene, V gene, clone size, D gene, CDR3 protein, CDR3 DNA. A D gene is named only where the DNA matches it firmly. Rows give clone size only sometimes, using once, few, many, or a class for an expanded clone.

>TRBJ2-1|TRBV5-1|few|TRBD2
CASSSSGTEYNEQFF
TGCGCCAGCAGCTCTAGCGGGACGGAATACAATGAGCAGTTCTTC
>TRBJ2-1|TRBV7-2|few|NA
CASSLYFNEQFF
TGTGCCAGCAGCTTATACTTCAATGAGCAGTTCTTC
>TRBJ2-7|TRBV9|few|TRBD2
CASSVESAGVFEQYF
TGTGCCAGCAGCGTAGAATCGGCGGGAGTTTTCGAGCAGTACTTC
>TRBJ2-1|TRBV4-1|NA|NA
CASSQDVLWEFF
TGCGCCAGCAGCCAAGATGTTTTATGGGAGTTCTTC
>TRBJ1-6|TRBV30|few|TRBD1
CASSGQYNSPLHF
TGTGCCAGCTCGGGACAGTATAATTCACCCCTCCACTTT
>TRBJ1-5|TRBV6-5|many|NA
CASSYSGLNQPQHF
TGTGCCAGCAGTTACTCGGGCTTAAATCAGCCCCAGCATTTT
>TRBJ2-2|TRBV6-5|NA|TRBD1
CASSYGQGATGELFF
TGTGCCAGCAGTTACGGGCAGGGGGCCACCGGGGAGCTGTTTTTT
>TRBJ1-5|TRBV24-1|few|NA
CATSGHQPQHF
TGTGCCACCAGTGGGCATCAGCCCCAGCATTTT
>TRBJ1-4|TRBV7-9|many|NA
CASFLVGDNEKLFF
TGTGCCAGCTTCCTGGTTGGGGATAATGAAAAACTGTTTTTT
>TRBJ2-1|TRBV6-2/TRBV6-3|many|NA
CASSYTPTYGRIDEQFF
TGTGCCAGCAGTTACACACCAACTTATGGCCGGATAGATGAGCAGTTCTTC
>TRBJ2-1|TRBV6-5|NA|NA
CASSYPPGAGEYNEQFF
TGTGCCAGCAGTTACCCACCCGGGGCAGGGGAATACAATGAGCAGTTCTTC
>TRBJ1-1|TRBV6-2/TRBV6-3|many|NA
CASRIPWGQPAEAFF
TGTGCCAGCAGGATACCTTGGGGGCAACCGGCTGAAGCTTTCTTT
>TRBJ2-3|TRBV29-1|NA|NA
CSDTDTQYF
TGCAGCGACACAGATACGCAGTATTTT
>TRBJ2-1|TRBV20-1|NA|NA
CSARDRVWFF
TGCAGTGCTAGAGACAGGGTGTGGTTCTTC
>TRBJ2-7|TRBV2|NA|NA
CAGGTASSYEQYF
TGTGCCGGGGGGACTGCCAGCTCCTACGAGCAGTACTTC
>TRBJ1-2|TRBV7-9|few|NA
CASSLYSLNYGYTF
TGTGCCAGCAGCTTATACAGCCTAAACTATGGCTACACCTTC
>TRBJ2-5|TRBV7-9|NA|TRBD2
CASSHGLAGGETQYF
TGTGCCAGCAGCCATGGACTAGCGGGAGGAGAGACCCAGTACTTC
>TRBJ2-6|TRBV20-1|few|NA
CSARWGGSGANVLTF
TGCAGTGCTAGATGGGGAGGTTCTGGGGCCAACGTCCTGACTTTC
>TRBJ1-5|TRBV12-3/TRBV12-4|many|NA
CASSLGGTQPQHF
TGTGCCAGCAGTTTAGGGGGGACTCAGCCCCAGCATTTT
>TRBJ2-7|TRBV7-2|NA|TRBD2
CASSSLAGGSYEQYF
TGTGCCAGCAGCTCGCTAGCGGGGGGCTCCTACGAGCAGTACTTC
>TRBJ1-4|TRBV7-9|few|NA
CASSLAARELFF
TGTGCCAGCAGCTTAGCGGCCCGGGAACTGTTTTTT
>TRBJ2-3|TRBV3-1|many|NA
CASSQSGEGRGTDTQYF
TGTGCCAGCAGTCAGAGTGGTGAGGGCAGGGGCACAGATACGCAGTATTTT
>TRBJ2-3|TRBV12-3/TRBV12-4|NA|NA
CASSNPRASLGTDTQYF
TGTGCCAGCAGCAACCCACGGGCGTCCCTGGGGACAGATACGCAGTATTTT
>TRBJ2-1|TRBV20-1|NA|TRBD2
CSARALTSGWGEQFF
TGCAGTGCTAGAGCGTTGACTAGCGGCTGGGGTGAGCAGTTCTTC
>TRBJ2-3|TRBV12-3/TRBV12-4|many|NA
CASSLVWSSTDTQYF
TGTGCCAGCAGTTTAGTCTGGTCTAGCACAGATACGCAGTATTTT
>TRBJ1-5|TRBV11-2|NA|NA
CASSSENSNQPQHF
TGTGCCAGCAGCTCAGAGAATAGCAATCAGCCCCAGCATTTT
>TRBJ2-7|TRBV29-1|few|NA
CSVDKGYEQYF
TGCAGCGTTGATAAGGGATACGAGCAGTACTTC
>TRBJ2-1|TRBV3-1|NA|NA
CASRSRGGPDNEQFF
TGTGCCAGCAGATCGAGGGGGGGGCCTGACAATGAGCAGTTCTTC
>TRBJ2-6|TRBV5-1|NA|NA
CASSEGPAAGANVLTF
TGCGCCAGCAGCGAGGGACCGGCAGCAGGGGCCAACGTCCTGACTTTC
>TRBJ1-1|TRBV4-1|NA|NA
CASSQDGGEAFF
TGCGCCAGCAGCCAAGATGGTGGTGAAGCTTTCTTT
>TRBJ2-2|TRBV11-2|many|NA
CASSPPGAPNTGELFF
TGTGCCAGCAGCCCCCCAGGGGCCCCGAACACCGGGGAGCTGTTTTTT
>TRBJ2-5|TRBV2|NA|NA
CASTGRGGTQYF
TGTGCCAGCACAGGACGGGGAGGGACCCAGTACTTC
>TRBJ2-7|TRBV6-1|many|NA
CASRRTGGRGHNEQYF
TGTGCCAGCAGGAGGACTGGGGGGAGGGGGCATAACGAGCAGTACTTC
>TRBJ2-5|TRBV6-1|many|NA
CASSEAGQTRTQYF
TGTGCCAGCAGTGAAGCTGGACAGACTAGGACCCAGTACTTC
>TRBJ1-1|TRBV20-1|few|NA
CSARGLGGLPEAFF
TGCAGTGCTAGGGGATTAGGGGGTCTCCCTGAAGCTTTCTTT
>TRBJ2-1|TRBV27|NA|NA
CASSPAGSISYNEQFF
TGTGCCAGCAGTCCAGCAGGATCTATCTCCTACAATGAGCAGTTCTTC
>TRBJ2-7|TRBV27|few|TRBD2
CASGTSGFSSYEQYF
TGTGCCAGCGGGACTAGCGGCTTCAGCTCCTACGAGCAGTACTTC
>TRBJ2-2|TRBV20-1|few|NA
CSARDPNRGNTGELFF
TGCAGTGCTAGAGACCCTAATAGAGGCAACACCGGGGAGCTGTTTTTT
>TRBJ2-7|TRBV7-2|many|TRBD2
CASTVTSGSGEQYF
TGTGCCAGCACCGTAACTAGCGGGAGTGGCGAGCAGTACTTC
>TRBJ2-3|TRBV6-1|few|NA
CASQSPAHTDTQYF
TGTGCCAGCCAATCTCCGGCACACACAGATACGCAGTATTTT
>TRBJ2-3|TRBV27|many|TRBD2
CASGASGSTDTQYF
TGTGCCAGTGGGGCTAGCGGGAGTACAGATACGCAGTATTTT
>TRBJ1-5|TRBV10-2|NA|NA
CASSDVRGLNQPQHF
TGCGCCAGCAGTGATGTCAGGGGCCTCAATCAGCCCCAGCATTTT
>TRBJ2-7|TRBV6-2/TRBV6-3|once|TRBD2
CASSSLAASLEQYF
TGTGCCAGCAGCTCACTAGCGGCCAGTTTAGAGCAGTACTTC
>TRBJ2-3|TRBV4-3|many|NA
CASSHLGFSDTQYF
TGCGCCAGCAGCCACTTGGGGTTTTCAGATACGCAGTATTTT
>TRBJ2-1|TRBV7-9|NA|NA
CASSSSKGPGPKFVQFF
TGTGCCAGCAGCTCCTCAAAGGGGCCAGGTCCTAAATTCGTGCAGTTCTTC
>TRBJ2-3|TRBV9|few|NA
CASSVGTADTQYF
TGTGCCAGCAGCGTAGGAACCGCAGATACGCAGTATTTT
>TRBJ2-2|TRBV5-1|NA|NA
CASSFVQGYTGELFF
TGCGCCAGCAGCTTCGTACAGGGTTACACCGGGGAGCTGTTTTTT
>TRBJ2-5|TRBV12-5|few|NA
CASGTAVAQYF
TGTGCTAGTGGGACCGCGGTGGCCCAGTACTTC
>TRBJ1-5|TRBV20-1|few|NA
CSAPEVRVGANQPQHF
TGCAGTGCTCCAGAAGTCCGGGTGGGAGCCAATCAGCCCCAGCATTTT
>TRBJ2-7|TRBV5-1|many|TRBD1
CASSTTGDPSYEQYF
TGCGCCAGCAGCACAACAGGGGACCCCTCCTACGAGCAGTACTTC
>TRBJ2-4|TRBV29-1|many|NA
CSVVRDSVHQYF
TGCAGCGTTGTCAGGGATTCGGTACATCAGTACTTC
>TRBJ2-7|TRBV10-3|many|NA
CAISDVAGSYEQYF
TGTGCCATCAGTGATGTAGCTGGCTCCTACGAGCAGTACTTC
>TRBJ2-2|TRBV2|NA|TRBD2
CASSVQRAGGLHPGELFF
TGTGCCAGCAGCGTCCAGCGAGCGGGAGGGCTTCATCCCGGGGAGCTGTTTTTT
>TRBJ2-2|TRBV5-5|many|NA
CASSSLGFGTGELFF
TGTGCCAGCAGCTCTCTGGGGTTTGGGACCGGGGAGCTGTTTTTT
>TRBJ1-1|TRBV6-5|NA|NA
CASSYSKANTEAFF
TGTGCCAGCAGTTACTCGAAAGCGAACACTGAAGCTTTCTTT
>TRBJ2-1|TRBV29-1|NA|NA
CSVGSQAATEQFF
TGCAGCGTTGGGTCTCAGGCGGCTACAGAGCAGTTCTTC
>TRBJ1-1|TRBV7-2|many|NA
CASSLGRSNTEAFF
TGTGCCAGCAGCTTAGGGCGGTCGAACACTGAAGCTTTCTTT